This entry lists 25 T cell receptor beta chains sequenced from one sample in a study of blood T cells in healthy people across ages. A sample-barcoded 5' primer and a J-beta primer mix were used in a second PCR of roughly 7 to 12 cycles. TCRdb analysed the 5' RACE reads with MiXCR anew, one entry per CDR3 protein. This sample has approximately 1,100,000 distinct CDR3 sequences, with 45% found just once. Sequencing was carried out using blood. The receptors come from an older woman in good health.

This clonotype showed up just a few times. V usage is TRBV20-1 and J usage is TRBJ1-1, with unresolved D. CDR1 and CDR2 from the germline V gene are DFQATT and SNEGSKA (reference sequence). The ends were cut back, 5 bases at V and 1 base at J, with 5 bases in the middle. This CDR3 comprises 11 residues. The CDR3 protein is CSAYRNTEAFF. CDR3 DNA: TGCAGTGCTTACAGGAACACTGAAGCTTTCTTT.

There are a few counts of this clonotype. The CDR3 nucleotides read TGCGCCAGCAGCCGTGGTTGGCAGTACGAGCAGTACTTC. It specifies CASSRGWQYEQYF. V is TRBV5-1 and J is TRBJ2-1; D is uncertain. The closer fit of TRBJ2-7 to the DNA end suggests the J call may be wrong. The CDR3 spans 13 residues. In germline, CDR1 is SGHRS, CDR2 YFSETQ.

This rearrangement joins TRBV5-1 to TRBJ2-7; 10 nucleotides align to TRBD1. Trimming at V came to 5 bases and at J to 2 bases, leaving 7 bases not matched to a gene. Germline lookup yields CDR1 SGHRS and CDR2 YFSETQ. There are 15 residues in the CDR3. CDR3 DNA sequence: TGCGCCAGCAGATCCGGCGGACAGGGGGCCTACGAGCAGTACTTC. It is translated as CASRSGGQGAYEQYF.

The chain employs TRBV20-1 and TRBJ2-7; D might be TRBD2 (6 bases). Germline V gene lookup returns CDR1 DFQATT and CDR2 SNEGSKA (reference sequence). The CDR3 has 15 amino acids. Between the trimmed V and J ends, which lost 3 bases and 3 bases, there was a span of 18 bases. In DNA form, the CDR3 reads TGCAGTGCTAGCGAAGGCGGGATCGGGAACTACGAGCAGTACTTC. Translated: CSASEGGIGNYEQYF.

This clonotype was seen more than once but under ten times. V gene TRBV20-1 combines with J gene TRBJ2-7, with a possible D match to TRBD2 (6 bases). This CDR3 has 15 residues. CDR1 is DFQATT and CDR2 is SNEGSKA in the germline V gene (reference sequence). V lost 0 bases and J 4 bases, leaving 16 bases between the germline ends. DNA of the CDR3: TGCAGTGCTAGAGACCCAACCGGGAGTACTTACGAGCAGTACTTC. Translation gives CSARDPTGSTYEQYF.

The chain carries TRBV5-1 and TRBJ2-5; D is perhaps TRBD1 or TRBD2 (6 bases each). V was clipped by 1 base and J by 2 bases, with 15 bases between them. In germline, CDR1 is SGHRS, CDR2 YFSETQ. The CDR3 runs to 16 residues. The CDR3 DNA sequence: TGCGCCAGCAGCTTGCTCGGTGGGGGGCTACAAGAGACCCAGTACTTC. Residues: CASSLLGGGLQETQYF.

The sample holds a few counts of this clonotype. The chain's CDR3 is CASSLGLAGNSYNEQYF. The CDR3 nucleotides are TGTGCCAGCAGTTTAGGACTAGCGGGTAACTCCTACAATGAGCAGTACTTC. The V call is TRBV27, the J call TRBJ2-1; 11 bases fit TRBD2. The J call could be wrong; TRBJ2-7 is a better fit for the DNA end. The CDR3 loop spans 17 amino acids. The V gene's germline CDR1 is MNHEY and CDR2 SMNVEV (reference sequence).

This clonotype was picked up many times. The chain combines TRBV28 with TRBJ2-7; D gene uncertain. Germline CDR1 is MDHEN and CDR2 is SYDVKM. CDR3 size: 13 residues. V was pared by 2 bases and J by 5 bases, with 10 bases between. The CDR3 region is CASSLGSGHEQYF. DNA for the CDR3: TGTGCCAGCAGTTTAGGGTCTGGCCACGAGCAGTACTTC. Variable domain in full (rest from reference TRBV28 and TRBJ2-7): DVKVTQSSRYLVKRTGEKVFLECVQDMDHENMFWYRQDPGLGLRLIYFSYDVKMKEKGDIPEGYSVSREKKERFSLILESASTNQTSMYLCASSLGSGHEQYFGPGTRLTVT.

In its sample, this clonotype was seen once. The chain is built from TRBV9 and TRBJ2-6; TRBD2 matches at 7 bases. Trimming removed 0 bases from V and 4 bases from J; junction bases left unmatched: 4. The CDR3 runs to 16 residues. The germline V gene encodes CDR1 SGDLS and CDR2 YYNGEE. CDR3 DNA: TGTGCCAGCAGCGTAGCGCGGGGGAGAGGGGCCAACGTCCTGACTTTC. The encoded protein is CASSVARGRGANVLTF.

In the case of this clonotype: At one end the junction does not follow the germline gene, possibly because of a read error. This chain connects TRBV19 to TRBJ1-5; D gene unclear. The germline gives CDR1 LNHDA, CDR2 SQIVND (reference sequence). This CDR3 is built from 15 residues. For the CDR3, the DNA is TGTGCCAGTAGTATCGCTAGTGGAGACAATCAGTCCCAGCATTTT. Its translation: CASSIASGDNQSQHF.

J is TRBJ2-1 and V is TRBV27; 10 positions agree with TRBD2. The junction had 5 bases not matched to a gene; V was cut back by 3 bases and J by 9 bases. Germline values: CDR1 MNHEY, CDR2 SMNVEV (reference sequence). The CDR3 loop spans 14 amino acids. CDR3 in amino acids: CASSFQREGGEQFF. CDR3 bases: TGTGCCAGCAGTTTCCAGCGGGAGGGCGGTGAGCAGTTCTTC.

In its sample, this clonotype was seen once. The genes are TRBV15 and TRBJ2-1; tentative D call: TRBD2 (6 bases). The CDR3 sequence is 13 residues long. Germline CDR1 LNHNV, CDR2 YYDKDF (reference sequence). V lost 9 bases, J lost 0 bases, and 9 bases lay in between. This CDR3 is CATWDSSYNEQFF. Here the CDR3 DNA reads TGTGCCACTTGGGACTCCTCCTACAATGAGCAGTTCTTC.

The V gene is TRBV6-1, the J gene TRBJ2-3, with 7 nucleotides matching TRBD1. This CDR3 spans 14 amino acids. CDR1 MNHNS and CDR2 SASEGT come from the germline V gene. With V trimmed by 6 bases and J by 6 bases, 9 bases remained unmatched. The CDR3 loop is CASSAEGAGDTQYF. The DNA for the CDR3 is TGTGCCAGCAGCGCCGAGGGGGCCGGGGATACGCAGTATTTT.

The V and J genes are TRBV3-1 and TRBJ1-5; maybe TRBD1 (5 bases). CDR3 length: 14 amino acids. Trimming shortened V by 5 bases and J by 4 bases, and 12 bases separated the two germline ends. The germline gives CDR1 LGHDT, CDR2 YNNKEL (reference sequence). The CDR3 nucleotides are TGTGCCAGCAGCAAAGGGGACGGAAATCAGCCCCAGCATTTT. It translates to CASSKGDGNQPQHF.

The chain joins TRBV20-1 to TRBJ2-3; D possibly uses TRBD1 or TRBD2 (5 bases each). Germline CDR1 reads DFQATT; CDR2 reads SNEGSKA (reference sequence). The V end was cut by 5 bases, the J end by 6 bases, with 21 bases between. The CDR3 extends over 15 amino acids. DNA for the CDR3: TGCAGTGCTCACACATCCGGGACCACTTACGATACGCAGTATTTT. As protein: CSAHTSGTTYDTQYF.

The chain joins TRBV20-1 to TRBJ2-5; a weak D match, TRBD2 (6 bases). TRBJ2-7 explains the end of the DNA better; the J call may be wrong. Germline V gene lookup returns CDR1 DFQATT and CDR2 SNEGSKA (reference sequence). The CDR3 sequence is 15 residues long. CDR3 nucleotides: TGCAGTGCCAAGGAGGGGAACATTTACCTTTCCGAGCAGTACTTC. It codes for CSAKEGNIYLSEQYF.

The chain is built from TRBV7-8 and TRBJ2-7; D uncertain. V was shortened by 1 base and J by 1 base, with 17 bases between the two germline ends. CDR1 SGHVS and CDR2 FQNEAQ come from the germline V gene. This CDR3 is built from 17 residues. Here the CDR3 reads CASSLVSGAGRSYEQYF. CDR3 DNA: TGTGCCAGCAGCTTAGTTTCGGGTGCCGGACGGTCCTACGAGCAGTACTTC.

The chain is built from TRBV27 and TRBJ1-1, with D uncertain. CDR1 MNHEY and CDR2 SMNVEV come from the germline V gene (reference sequence). CDR3 length: 9 amino acids. The V and J ends lost 5 bases and 11 bases respectively, with 6 bases between them. The CDR3: CASSKGAFF. The CDR3 bases are TGTGCCAGCAGTAAAGGTGCTTTCTTT.

This clonotype was seen more than once but under ten times. V usage is TRBV20-1 and J usage is TRBJ2-4, with 9 bases aligning to TRBD2. The J call may be wrong; the DNA end is better matched by TRBJ2-7. Germline V gene sequence: CDR1 DFQATT, CDR2 SNEGSKA (reference sequence). This CDR3 contains 15 residues. The DNA of the CDR3 is TGCAGTGCTAGTGACTATAGCGGGAGTCCCTACGAGCAGTACTTC. It yields the protein CSASDYSGSPYEQYF.

This chain joins TRBV7-2 and TRBJ2-3; D ambiguous. V shed 4 bases and J shed 6 bases, with 17 bases lying between them. The germline V gene has CDR1 SGHTA and CDR2 FQGNSA. This CDR3 has 15 residues. The CDR3 here is CASSSRPPVGDTQYF. Here the CDR3 DNA reads TGTGCCAGCAGCTCGAGGCCCCCCGTGGGGGATACGCAGTATTTT.

J is TRBJ2-3 and V is TRBV7-2; no clear D. This CDR3 has 16 residues. Trimming pared 0 bases from V and 1 base from J, leaving 11 bases between. Germline V gene sequence: CDR1 SGHTA, CDR2 FQGNSA. CDR3 sequence reads: CASSLAGISRTDTQYF. The DNA for the CDR3 is TGTGCCAGCAGCTTAGCTGGGATTAGCCGCACAGATACGCAGTATTTT. Based on the CDR3 plus reference TRBV7-2 and TRBJ2-3, the full variable domain is GAGVSQSPSNKVTEKGKDVELRCDPISGHTALYWYRQSLGQGLEFLIYFQGNSAPDKSGLPSDRFSAERTGGSVSTLTIQRTQQEDSAVYLCASSLAGISRTDTQYFGPGTRLTVL.

This chain uses TRBV20-1 with TRBJ2-7; D call uncertain. Germline V gene sequence: CDR1 DFQATT, CDR2 SNEGSKA (reference sequence). The CDR3 spans 13 residues. Trimming removed 3 bases at V and 4 bases at J, with 13 bases between. CDR3 sequence: CSARRTETYEQYF. The CDR3 DNA reads as TGCAGTGCTAGGCGGACCGAAACATACGAGCAGTACTTC.

V and J are TRBV12-3 or TRBV12-4 and TRBJ2-7; 7 bases map to TRBD1. The CDR3 spans 15 residues. J gave up 3 bases and V 6 bases, and 11 bases lay outside the gene matches. In DNA, the CDR3 is TGTGCCAGCAGGTCCCGGGACAGAGGATTCTACGAGCAGTACTTC. Protein product: CASRSRDRGFYEQYF.

This clonotype was observed a handful of times. In DNA, the CDR3 is TGTGCCAGCAGTACAATAGCGGGAGGGACCCAGTACTTC. It specifies CASSTIAGGTQYF. The chain is built from TRBV11-2 and TRBJ2-5, with 10 bases identical to TRBD2. Germline V gene lookup returns CDR1 SGHAT and CDR2 FQNNGV. This CDR3 has 13 residues. Trimming cost V 6 bases and J 7 bases; bases outside gene matches: 5.

This clonotype was observed a few times. This chain links TRBV15 with TRBJ2-7; D ambiguous. This CDR3 has 18 amino acids. The ends were cut back, 4 bases at V and 0 bases at J, with 22 bases in the middle. The germline V gene has CDR1 LNHNV and CDR2 YYDKDF (reference sequence). As DNA, the CDR3 is TGTGCCACCAGCACGACCCTAACCGGTCTGATAAGCTCCTACGAGCAGTACTTC. It is translated as CATSTTLTGLISSYEQYF.